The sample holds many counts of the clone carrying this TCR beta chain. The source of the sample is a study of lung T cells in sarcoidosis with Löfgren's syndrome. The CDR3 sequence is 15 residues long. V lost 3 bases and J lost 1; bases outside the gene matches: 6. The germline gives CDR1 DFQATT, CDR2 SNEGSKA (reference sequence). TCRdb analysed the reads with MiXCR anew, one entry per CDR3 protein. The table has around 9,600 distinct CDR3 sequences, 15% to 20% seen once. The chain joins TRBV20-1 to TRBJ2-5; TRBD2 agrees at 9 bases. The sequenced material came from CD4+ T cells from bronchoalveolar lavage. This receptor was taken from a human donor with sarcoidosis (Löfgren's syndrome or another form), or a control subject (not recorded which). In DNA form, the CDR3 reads TGCAGTGCTAGTGCCAGCGGGAGGCTCCAAGAGACCCAGTACTTC. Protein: CSASASGRLQETQYF.